This T cell receptor beta chain was found in a study of blood T cell repertoires in COVID-19. For the study at large: The United States, Italy and Spain were the sources of the acute and convalescent COVID-19 samples. T cells, B-cell-depleted T cells, or PBMCs provided the cDNA or gDNA that served as material.

Patients of the Seattle cohort, enrolled during active infection, were followed longitudinally. This CDR3 is built from 15 residues. Authors' processing steps: How many nucleated cells were present was estimated from reference gene primer amplification. This table comes from immunoSEQ multiplex PCR, and its TCRdb copy is limited to in-frame clones, with some not included. That table supplies the V and J calls and clone size; D and trimming were determined from the DNA. The repertoire includes about 99,000 clones, roughly 76% of them detected once, and around 4.7% sits in the top ten. The source of this sequence is an elderly man with COVID-19, enrolled during active disease. V and J are TRBV21-1 and TRBJ1-1. TRBV21-1 is deemed a pseudogene. The specimen sequenced was peripheral blood. The chain's CDR3 is CASSKRRGLHTEAFF. In nucleotides, the CDR3 is TGTGCCAGCAGCAAAAGGCGAGGGCTTCACACTGAAGCTTTCTTT.